One sample yielded the 16 T cell receptor beta chains listed below, sequenced in a study of early T cells in non-severe SARS-CoV-2 infection. TCRdb called the 5' RACE reads again in MiXCR, with one record for every CDR3 protein. The profile shows some 32,000 distinct CDR3 sequences, 3.9% of them singletons. The sequenced sample was whole blood. The receptors shown here come from an adult who was a healthcare worker with PCR-confirmed SARS-CoV-2 infection or an uninfected control (not recorded which).

This clonotype was detected a few times. The chain combines TRBV10-2 with TRBJ1-2, with D perhaps TRBD1 (6 bases). CDR1 and CDR2 from the germline V gene are WSHSY and SAAADI. The V end lost 5 bases, the J end lost 5 bases, and 12 bases lay between the germline ends. The CDR3 runs to 13 residues. The CDR3 DNA reads TGCGCCAGCAGTCAGGGGACGCGGTATGGCTACACCTTC. It encodes CASSQGTRYGYTF.

This clonotype has at least ten counts. The rearrangement uses TRBV19 and TRBJ1-5; no clear D. Germline-derived CDR1 and CDR2 are LNHDA and SQIVND (reference sequence). V lost 3 bases to trimming and J lost 6 bases, with 12 bases between them. The CDR3 spans 14 residues. The CDR3 protein is CASSMPRRRQPQHF. The CDR3 DNA reads as TGTGCCAGTAGTATGCCGAGGCGGCGTCAGCCCCAGCATTTT.

This clonotype was recorded many times. V and J are TRBV7-2 and TRBJ1-4; 8 bases fit TRBD1. Per germline, CDR1 SGHTA and CDR2 FQGNSA. The CDR3 spans 14 residues. J gave up 10 bases and V 0 bases, and 4 bases lay outside the gene matches. The CDR3 reads CASSLALTGGKLFF. The CDR3 bases are TGTGCCAGCAGCTTAGCGCTTACAGGGGGAAAACTGTTTTTT.

This clonotype has just a few counts. The chain employs TRBV7-8 and TRBJ2-3; D uncertain. CDR1 and CDR2 (germline): SGHVS, FQNEAQ. This CDR3 is built from 11 residues. Deletions cut 5 bases from V and 5 bases from J, with 5 bases between. Here the CDR3 reads CASSPIDTQYF. The CDR3 bases are TGTGCCAGCAGCCCTATAGATACGCAGTATTTT.

This clonotype was observed many times. The J gene is TRBJ2-3, the V gene TRBV6-4, with a possible D match to TRBD2 (5 bases). From germline, CDR1 is MRHNA and CDR2 SNTAGT. Trimming left V 2 bases short and J 2 bases short, with 8 bases between. This CDR3 is 14 amino acids long. CDR3 sequence reads: CASSDGSPTDTQYF. CDR3 DNA: TGTGCCAGCAGTGACGGGAGCCCCACAGATACGCAGTATTTT.

This clonotype was seen ten or more times. The chain is built from TRBV7-2 and TRBJ2-2; 9 nucleotides agree with TRBD2. CDR3 length: 17 residues. In germline, CDR1 is SGHTA, CDR2 FQGNSA. V gave up 5 bases and J gave up 5 bases; unmatched junction bases: 12. CDR3 protein: CASSTRGSGSGTGELFF. The CDR3 DNA is TGTGCCAGCAGCACTCGGGGTAGCGGGAGTGGGACCGGGGAGCTGTTTTTT. Filled out from reference TRBV7-2 and TRBJ2-2, the complete variable domain reads GAGVSQSPSNKVTEKGKDVELRCDPISGHTALYWYRQSLGQGLEFLIYFQGNSAPDKSGLPSDRFSAERTGGSVSTLTIQRTQQEDSAVYLCASSTRGSGSGTGELFFGEGSRLTVL.

This clonotype was counted ten times or more. V and J are TRBV3-1 and TRBJ2-6; 7 bases are shared with TRBD1. Per germline, CDR1 LGHDT and CDR2 YNNKEL (reference sequence). The CDR3 is 17 amino acids. J was trimmed by 3 bases and V by 4 bases; bases with no gene match: 9. The DNA of the CDR3 is TGTGCCAGCAGCCTACAGGGGCCCTCCAGTGGGGCCAACGTCCTGACTTTC. As protein: CASSLQGPSSGANVLTF.

This clonotype was seen at least ten times. The J gene is TRBJ2-2, the V gene TRBV12-3 or TRBV12-4; D remains unclear. The CDR3 extends over 15 amino acids. V was shortened by 4 bases and J by 4 bases, with 13 bases between the two germline ends. The CDR3 DNA sequence: TGTGCCAGCAGTTACGCCGGGCCGAGCACCGGGGAGCTGTTTTTT. Residues: CASSYAGPSTGELFF.

This clonotype was picked up many times. This rearrangement joins TRBV20-1 to TRBJ2-7; 9 nucleotides align to TRBD2. Germline trimming cut 3 bases from V and 0 bases from J; bases unmatched to any gene: 6. CDR1 is DFQATT, CDR2 SNEGSKA, per germline (reference sequence). The CDR3 spans 15 residues. Here the CDR3 DNA reads TGCAGTGCTAGTCCCCCGGGACTAGCCTCCTACGAGCAGTACTTC. It specifies CSASPPGLASYEQYF.

This clonotype has ten or more counts. The rearrangement uses TRBV30 and TRBJ2-3; D remains unclear. The CDR3 has 12 residues. V lost 1 base and J 2 bases, leaving 4 bases between the germline ends. CDR1 GTSNPN and CDR2 SVGIG come from the germline V gene (reference sequence). DNA for the CDR3: TGTGCCTGGAGTGACCACACAGATACGCAGTATTTT. Its translation: CAWSDHTDTQYF.

This clonotype occurred many times. The rearrangement joins TRBV25-1 to TRBJ2-7, with a weak D call TRBD2 (6 bases). V lost 4 bases and J 8 bases, leaving 15 bases between the germline ends. Germline V CDR1 and CDR2: MGHDK, SYGVNS. The CDR3 has 13 amino acids. Here the CDR3 DNA reads TGTGCCAGCAGTGTCCGGGACTTGCAACAGCAGTACTTC. Residues: CASSVRDLQQQYF.

A few counts support this clonotype. The chain joins TRBV4-3 to TRBJ2-1, with D hard to call. Trimming shortened V by 4 bases and J by 10 bases, and 14 bases separated the two germline ends. The V gene's germline CDR1 is LGHNA and CDR2 YSLEER. This CDR3 region has 13 residues. The CDR3 spells CASSPHLTTEQFF. The CDR3 DNA reads as TGCGCCAGCAGCCCCCATCTTACAACCGAGCAGTTCTTC.

In this sample, this clonotype turned up many times. The chain is built from TRBV10-1 and TRBJ1-2; unclear D gene. Deletions cut 6 bases from V and 9 bases from J, with 17 bases between. CDR1 and CDR2 from the germline V gene are WNHNN and SYGVQD (reference sequence). This CDR3 comprises 13 residues. CDR3 nucleotides: TGCGCCAGCAGCGAAACTGGTTTTGCTCGCTACACCTTC. This translates into CASSETGFARYTF.

In this sample, this clonotype turned up many times. This chain joins TRBV23-1 and TRBJ1-1; D gene uncertain. TRBV23-1 is filed as an ORF, its function uncertain. The CDR3 extends over 10 amino acids. V gave up 10 bases and J gave up 11 bases, with 14 bases separating them. Here the CDR3 reads CATDRVLAFF. The CDR3 region has the DNA TGCGCCACCGACCGGGTTCTGGCTTTCTTT.

In this sample, this clonotype turned up a few times. The junction does not match germline at one end; this may be a read error. The V and J genes are TRBV29-1 and TRBJ2-7; D is possibly TRBD1 (6 bases). CDR3 length: 13 amino acids. Looked up from germline, CDR1 is SQVTM and CDR2 is ANQGSEA. The CDR3 DNA follows: TGCAGCGTCGAAGCTACAGGGTTTTCCGAGCAGTACTTC. Encoded protein: CSVEATGFSEQYF.

The chain combines TRBV12-3 or TRBV12-4 with TRBJ2-7, with D perhaps matching TRBD1 (5 bases). The CDR3 covers 13 residues. The V gene lost 6 bases and the J gene lost 3 bases, with 12 bases spanning the gap. CDR3 nucleotide sequence: TGTGCCAGCAGAGACAGAAATATCTACGAGCAGTACTTC. Protein product: CASRDRNIYEQYF.